Below, 11 T cell receptor beta chains from the same sample are listed, as sequenced in a study of cytomegalovirus exposure and HLA in healthy donors. In the PCR, 60 Vbeta and 13 Jbeta primers were used. Produced via immunoSEQ multiplex PCR; TCRdb's table is partial and in-frame only. The table records some 100,000 clones, 75% of them present only once. Sequencing was carried out using PBMCs. The receptors here all came from a man aged 45-60 years in good health and CMV-seronegative.

The chain employs TRBV5-1 and TRBJ2-3, with 8 nucleotides matching TRBD2. CDR3 length: 14 residues. The V gene end was trimmed by 9 bases and the J gene end by 6 bases; junction bases not matched to a gene: 12. The germline V gene encodes CDR1 SGHRS and CDR2 YFSETQ. In DNA, the CDR3 is TGCGCCACCCGCCGGGAGGGGAGCTCGGATACGCAGTATTTT. Protein product: CATRREGSSDTQYF.

The chain couples TRBV4-1 to TRBJ1-5; D might be TRBD1 (6 bases). Germline CDR1 and CDR2: MGHRA and YSYEKL. V lost 0 bases and J lost 6, with 15 bases in between. The CDR3 extends over 16 amino acids. CDR3 sequence: CASSQDITRGGQPQHF. The CDR3 coding sequence is TGCGCCAGCAGCCAAGATATTACGAGGGGGGGTCAGCCCCAGCATTTT.

V gene TRBV7-8 combines with J gene TRBJ2-7; D is unresolved. The V and J ends lost 10 bases and 5 bases respectively, with 18 bases between them. The CDR3 runs 13 residues. Germline V gene lookup returns CDR1 SGHVS and CDR2 FQNEAQ. CDR3 region: CATLTGIADEQYF. DNA for the CDR3: TGTGCCACGCTGACGGGTATCGCGGACGAGCAGTACTTC.

The genes are TRBV30 and TRBJ1-5; no definite D call. CDR1 GTSNPN and CDR2 SVGIG come from the germline V gene (reference sequence). V was shortened by 1 base and J by 6 bases, with 10 bases between the two germline ends. This CDR3 has 13 amino acids. CDR3 protein: CAWSGGVGQPQHF. CDR3 nucleotides: TGTGCCTGGAGTGGTGGTGTCGGTCAGCCCCAGCATTTT.

The chain has TRBV5-5 and TRBJ2-7; D may be TRBD2 (5 bases). The CDR3 is 14 amino acids. CDR1 and CDR2 (germline): SGHKS, YYEKEE (reference sequence). Trimming took off 0 bases at V and 2 bases at J, with 9 bases between the two ends. CDR3 protein: CASSLDSRAYEQYF. CDR3 in DNA: TGTGCCAGCAGCTTGGATTCGAGGGCCTACGAGCAGTACTTC.

This clone has only one observation. This rearrangement joins TRBV6-1 to TRBJ2-1; TRBD1 aligns across 11 bases. Germline V gene lookup returns CDR1 MNHNS and CDR2 SASEGT. Unmatched junction bases numbered 9, after V lost 6 bases and J lost 8 bases. The CDR3 runs to 15 residues. CDR3 region: CASSIRDRGTDEQFF. CDR3 nucleotide sequence: TGTGCCAGCAGCATCCGGGACAGGGGGACCGATGAGCAGTTCTTC.

This chain uses TRBV2 with TRBJ1-2; tentative D call: TRBD1 (6 bases). The CDR3 runs to 14 residues. Germline values: CDR1 SNHLY, CDR2 FYNNEI. V gave up 2 bases and J gave up 7 bases, with 14 bases separating them. CDR3 region: CASSERGGRGGYTF. CDR3 coding DNA: TGTGCCAGCAGTGAAAGGGGGGGTCGAGGTGGCTACACCTTC.

The chain links TRBV11-3 to TRBJ2-1; TRBD2 aligns across 9 bases. CDR1 and CDR2 from the germline V gene are SGHNT and YENEEA. There are 14 residues in the CDR3. V was clipped by 0 bases and J by 10 bases; unmatched bases: 4. The CDR3 sequence: CASSLDWLAGEQFF. In DNA form, the CDR3 reads TGTGCCAGCAGCTTAGATTGGCTAGCGGGGGAGCAGTTCTTC.

The chain recombines TRBV7-9 with TRBJ1-2, with a weak D call TRBD1 (6 bases). CDR1 is SEHNR and CDR2 is FQNEAQ in the germline V gene (reference sequence). This CDR3 has 13 residues. V shed 5 bases and J shed 7 bases, with 14 bases lying between them. This CDR3 reads CASSLGQRGGYTF. The DNA for the CDR3 is TGTGCCAGCAGCCTGGGACAAAGAGGTGGCTACACCTTC.

The rearrangement links TRBV6-1 to TRBJ2-7; no clear D gene. The CDR3 contains 13 residues. Trimming took 4 bases from V and 1 from J, leaving 8 bases between them. The germline gives CDR1 MNHNS, CDR2 SASEGT. CDR3 loop: CASSARHSYEQYF. The CDR3 DNA reads as TGTGCCAGCAGTGCACGACATTCCTACGAGCAGTACTTC.

This clone was counted between two and nine times. CDR3 sequence: CASSFLRGGSGANVLTF. CDR3 in DNA: TGTGCCAGCAGCTTTCTCAGAGGGGGCTCTGGGGCCAACGTCCTGACTTTC. The V call is TRBV5-6, the J call TRBJ2-6; the D gene is possibly TRBD1 (6 bases). Trimming pared 2 bases from V and 0 bases from J, leaving 12 bases between. Germline assignment: CDR1 SGHDT and CDR2 YYEEEE. CDR3 length: 17 residues.